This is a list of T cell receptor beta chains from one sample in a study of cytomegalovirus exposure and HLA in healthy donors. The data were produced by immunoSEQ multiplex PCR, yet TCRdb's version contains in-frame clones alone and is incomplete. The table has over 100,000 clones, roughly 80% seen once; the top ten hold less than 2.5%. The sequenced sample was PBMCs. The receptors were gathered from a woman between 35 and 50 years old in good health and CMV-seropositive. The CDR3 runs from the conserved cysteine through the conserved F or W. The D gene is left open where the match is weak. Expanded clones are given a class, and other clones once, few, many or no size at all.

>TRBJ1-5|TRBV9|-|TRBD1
TGTGCCAGCAGCGTAGGAACCCTGACAGGGGTGGGCAATCAGCCCCAGCATTTT
CASSVGTLTGVGNQPQHF
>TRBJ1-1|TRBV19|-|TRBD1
TGTGCCAGTAGTATAGCCAGGGGGACTGAAGCTTTCTTT
CASSIARGTEAFF
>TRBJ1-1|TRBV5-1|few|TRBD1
TGCGCCAGCAGCTTGGCGGGACAGCAGAACACTGAAGCTTTCTTT
CASSLAGQQNTEAFF
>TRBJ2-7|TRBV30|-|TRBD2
TGTGCCTGGAGTACACCTCCCGGGGGGGGTGGAAGGGGCGAGCAGTACTTC
CAWSTPPGGGGRGEQYF
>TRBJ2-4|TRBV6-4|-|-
TGTGCCACTAGTACCGGAGGGAACGGGGCCAAAAACATTCAGTACTTC
CATSTGGNGAKNIQYF
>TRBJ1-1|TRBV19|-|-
TGTGCCAGTAGTATTACAGGTACGGCGGCGGTCACTGAAGCTTTCTTT
CASSITGTAAVTEAFF
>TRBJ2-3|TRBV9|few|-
TGTGCCAGCAGCGGCGTATCCACAGATACGCAGTATTTT
CASSGVSTDTQYF
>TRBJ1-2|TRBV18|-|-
TGTGCCAGCTCACCACCGATAGATTCCTTGCATGGCTACACCTTC
CASSPPIDSLHGYTF
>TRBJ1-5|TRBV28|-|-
TGTGCCAGCAGTTTGGGAGTTCAGCCCCAGCATTTT
CASSLGVQPQHF
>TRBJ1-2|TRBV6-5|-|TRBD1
TGTGCCAGCAGCTCGGGACAGGGTGGCTACACCTTC
CASSSGQGGYTF
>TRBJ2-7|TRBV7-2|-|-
TGTGCCAGCAGCTCTTCGACTAGATCCGAGCAGTACTTC
CASSSSTRSEQYF
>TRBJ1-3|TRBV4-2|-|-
TGTGCCAGCAGCCAAGACGGGGGAGACGGAAACACCATATATTTT
CASSQDGGDGNTIYF
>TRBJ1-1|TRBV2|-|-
TGTGCCAGCAGTGAAGCGCGGGGGTCTGCTGAAGCTTTCTTT
CASSEARGSAEAFF
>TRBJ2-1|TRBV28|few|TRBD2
TGTGCCAGCAGTTTCGTAGGGCTAGCGGGGGGGAAGAGCTCCTACAATGAGCAGTTCTTC
CASSFVGLAGGKSSYNEQFF
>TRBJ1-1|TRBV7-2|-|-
TGTGCCAGCAGCAAACAAGGGGGGGGGTTCGAAGCTTTCTTT
CASSKQGGGFEAFF
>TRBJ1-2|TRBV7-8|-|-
TGTGCCAGCAGCTTAGACAGGGACTATGGCTACACCTTC
CASSLDRDYGYTF
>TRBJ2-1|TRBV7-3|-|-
TGTGCCAGCAGCTTTACAGGGGGGGCCGATGAGCAGTTCTTC
CASSFTGGADEQFF
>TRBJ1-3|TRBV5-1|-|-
TGCGCCAGCAGCTTGGCCGGTAGTCCCTCTGGAAACACCATATATTTT
CASSLAGSPSGNTIYF
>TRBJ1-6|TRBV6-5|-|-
TGTGCCAGCAGTTACGTTGACAGCGGGGATTCACCCCTCCACTTT
CASSYVDSGDSPLHF
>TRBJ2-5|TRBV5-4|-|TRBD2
TGTGCCAGCAGCTGGGGACTAGCGGGAGGCGGGACCCAGTACTTC
CASSWGLAGGGTQYF
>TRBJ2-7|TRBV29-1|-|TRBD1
TGCAGCGTTGAAGAAGGGACAGGGGGTAGCGAGCAGTACTTC
CSVEEGTGGSEQYF
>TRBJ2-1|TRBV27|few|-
TGTGCCAGCAGGCGGGGACGGTACAATGAGCAGTTCTTC
CASRRGRYNEQFF
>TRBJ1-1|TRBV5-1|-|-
TGCGCCAGCAGCTTGGTAACAGGCCGTGAAGCTTTCTTT
CASSLVTGREAFF
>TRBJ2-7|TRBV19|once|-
TGTGCCAGTTCCGGGACATTGACCTACGAGCAGTACTTC
CASSGTLTYEQYF
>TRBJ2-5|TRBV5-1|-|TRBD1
TGCGCCAGCAGCTTCGGGACAGGGGGCTTAACAGAGACCCAGTACTTC
CASSFGTGGLTETQYF
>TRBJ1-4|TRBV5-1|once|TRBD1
TGCGCCAGCCGGCCCCGACCTTGGACAGGCCCCGCAACTAATGAAAAACTGTTTTTT
CASRPRPWTGPATNEKLFF
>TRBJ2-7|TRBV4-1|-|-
TGCGCCAGCAGCCAGCCAGGAGCGGGCCTCTACGAGCAGTACTTC
CASSQPGAGLYEQYF
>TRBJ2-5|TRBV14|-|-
TGTGCCAGCAGTCTCGCGGGGCATAAAAAAGAGACCCAGTACTTC
CASSLAGHKKETQYF
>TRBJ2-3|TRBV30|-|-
TGTGCCTGCCCTCCAGGGATTGGAACAGATACGCAGTATTTT
CACPPGIGTDTQYF
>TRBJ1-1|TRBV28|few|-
TGTGCCAGCAGTTTGGGGGGTGGGTACACTGAAGCTTTCTTT
CASSLGGGYTEAFF
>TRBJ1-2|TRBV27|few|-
TGTGCCAGCAGTCACGGCTATGGCTACACCTTC
CASSHGYGYTF
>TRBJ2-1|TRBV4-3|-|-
TGCGCCAGCAGCCGACGACATAGGGGTCCCTACAATGAGCAGTTCTTC
CASSRRHRGPYNEQFF
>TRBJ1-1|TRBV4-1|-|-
TGCGCCAGCAGCCTCCGATCACCGGGACAGAACACTGAAGCTTTCTTT
CASSLRSPGQNTEAFF
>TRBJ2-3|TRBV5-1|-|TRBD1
TGCGCCACCGGACAGGGTAGATTTGGTAATACGCAGTATTTT
CATGQGRFGNTQYF
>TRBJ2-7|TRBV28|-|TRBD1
TGTGCCAGCAGTTTTGATGGGACAGGGGTACAAGAGCAGTACTTC
CASSFDGTGVQEQYF
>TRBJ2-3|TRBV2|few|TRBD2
TGTGCCAGCAGAGGGACTAGCGGGATCGCGGATACGCAGTATTTT
CASRGTSGIADTQYF
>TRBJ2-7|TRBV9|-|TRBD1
TGTGCCAGCAGCCCGGGGGACAGGGACGAGCAGTACTTC
CASSPGDRDEQYF
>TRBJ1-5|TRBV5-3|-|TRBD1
TGTGCCACCGGACAGGGTTGCAATCAGCCCCAGCATTTT
CATGQGCNQPQHF
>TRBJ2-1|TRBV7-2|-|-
TGTGCCAGCAGCTTAGCAGGGGTTTTCTACAATGAGCAGTTCTTC
CASSLAGVFYNEQFF
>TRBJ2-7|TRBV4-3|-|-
TGCGCCAGCAGCCAGGGCAGGGCAGTCGAGCAGTACTTC
CASSQGRAVEQYF
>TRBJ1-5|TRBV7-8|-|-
TGTGCCAGCAGCTTAGGGCAGGGCTACAATCAGCCCCAGCATTTT
CASSLGQGYNQPQHF
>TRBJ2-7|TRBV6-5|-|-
TGTGCCAGCAGCCAAACGCGGGGCGTCGAGCAGTACTTC
CASSQTRGVEQYF